The 23 T cell receptor beta chains listed next were all sequenced from one sample in a study of blood T cell repertoires in COVID-19. Clones were read by immunoSEQ multiplex PCR, and TCRdb kept only the in-frame ones, dropping some. The data contain 150,000 or so clones, 80% to 90% of them singletons. The sample consisted of peripheral blood. The receptors derive from a man between 18 and 29 years old with COVID-19, enrolled during active disease.

The chain carries TRBV11-2 and TRBJ2-1; D is perhaps TRBD1 (5 bases). This CDR3 has 15 residues. Trimming cost V 0 bases and J 5 bases, with 11 bases left between them. Germline V lookup: CDR1 SGHAT, CDR2 FQNNGV. The CDR3 DNA reads TGTGCCAGCAGCTTAGATCGGACATGGGACAATGAGCAGTTCTTC. Its translation: CASSLDRTWDNEQFF.

The chain has TRBV20-1 and TRBJ2-1; 7 nucleotides agree with TRBD2. V gave up 3 bases and J gave up 4 bases; unmatched junction bases: 6. Germline CDR1 and CDR2: DFQATT and SNEGSKA (reference sequence). The CDR3 runs to 14 residues. The CDR3 DNA reads as TGCAGTGCTAGTGGGCTAGCGGATTACAATGAGCAGTTCTTC. Translated: CSASGLADYNEQFF.

V gene TRBV27 combines with J gene TRBJ2-7, with D tentatively TRBD2 (5 bases). Germline V gene sequence: CDR1 MNHEY, CDR2 SMNVEV (reference sequence). Trimming removed 6 bases from V and 6 bases from J, with 21 bases in between. This CDR3 has 15 amino acids. The CDR3 coding sequence is TGTGCCAGCAGCCCCCGGAGGATGTTCTCTGCCGAGCAGTACTTC. It encodes CASSPRRMFSAEQYF.

DNA of the CDR3: TGTGCCAGCAGCTTACCGGTGGCCTACAATGAGCAGTTCTTC. This encodes CASSLPVAYNEQFF. This chain uses TRBV28 with TRBJ2-1; D unclear. This CDR3 contains 14 residues. From germline, CDR1 is MDHEN and CDR2 SYDVKM. Deletions cut 6 bases from V and 2 bases from J, with 11 bases between.

V is TRBV2 and J is TRBJ2-7; a weak D match, TRBD1 (6 bases). This CDR3 region has 12 residues. From germline, CDR1 is SNHLY and CDR2 FYNNEI. Deletions cut 6 bases from V and 3 bases from J, with 9 bases between. The CDR3 DNA is TGTGCCAGCAGGGGGACATACTACGAGCAGTACTTC. Residues: CASRGTYYEQYF.

CDR3 region: CASSRSGYEQYF. CDR3 sequence (DNA): TGTGCCAGCAGCCGGTCGGGCTACGAGCAGTACTTC. This rearrangement joins TRBV11-2 to TRBJ2-7; D remains ambiguous. V was shortened by 5 bases and J by 3 bases, with 8 bases between the two germline ends. The germline gives CDR1 SGHAT, CDR2 FQNNGV. This CDR3 contains 12 residues.

The chain recombines TRBV5-8 with TRBJ2-1; 9 bases line up with TRBD2. The CDR3 extends over 18 amino acids. The V segment lost 1 base and the J segment 2 bases; nucleotides outside the gene matches: 10. Germline V gene data show CDR1 as SGHTS and CDR2 as YDEGEE. The CDR3 DNA is TGTGCCAGCAGCTTGTGGCGCGGGAGGGCCATGACCTACAATGAGCAGTTCTTC. Its protein product is CASSLWRGRAMTYNEQFF.

The chain joins TRBV19 to TRBJ2-1, with TRBD2 matching 8 bases. The CDR3 contains 15 residues. Germline V CDR1 and CDR2: LNHDA, SQIVND (reference sequence). Germline trimming cut 1 base from V and 4 bases from J; bases unmatched to any gene: 3. DNA of the CDR3: TGTGCCAGTAGTATAGGTAGCGGGATTTACAATGAGCAGTTCTTC. This encodes CASSIGSGIYNEQFF.

The rearrangement joins TRBV14 to TRBJ2-2; TRBD2 matches at 9 bases. V gave up 4 bases and J gave up 1 base; unmatched junction bases: 7. CDR3 length: 17 residues. Germline values: CDR1 SGHDN, CDR2 FVKESK. CDR3 in DNA: TGTGCCAGCAGCCCCACCCGACTAGCGGAGAACACCGGGGAGCTGTTTTTT. Translated: CASSPTRLAENTGELFF.

The chain is built from TRBV5-4 and TRBJ1-4; 7 bases map to TRBD1. CDR1 and CDR2 from the germline V gene are SGHNT and YYREEE (reference sequence). The CDR3 length is 16 residues. The ends lost 4 bases at V and 0 bases at J; junction bases unmatched: 6. This chain's CDR3 is CASSGGQDATNEKLFF. CDR3 coding DNA: TGTGCCAGCAGCGGCGGACAGGATGCAACTAATGAAAAACTGTTTTTT.

The CDR3 here is CSVEGTDFYNEQFF. DNA for the CDR3: TGCAGCGTTGAAGGGACGGACTTCTACAATGAGCAGTTCTTC. This chain joins TRBV29-1 and TRBJ2-1; possibly TRBD2 for D (5 bases). The V and J ends lost 1 base and 3 bases respectively, with 10 bases between them. The germline gives CDR1 SQVTM, CDR2 ANQGSEA. The CDR3 contains 14 residues.

In nucleotides, the CDR3 is TGTGCCAGCAGTAAATTAGCGGATAGCTCCTACAATGAGCAGTTCTTC. As protein: CASSKLADSSYNEQFF. The gene calls are TRBV6-2 or TRBV6-3 and TRBJ2-1, with a tentative D call TRBD2 (6 bases). Germline lookup yields CDR1 MNHEY and CDR2 SVGEGT. The CDR3 extends over 16 amino acids. The germline V and J ends were trimmed by 5 bases and 0 bases, with 14 bases remaining between them.

The chain recombines TRBV10-1 with TRBJ1-3; the D is unclear. Germline values: CDR1 WNHNN, CDR2 SYGVQD (reference sequence). Trimming stripped 2 bases from V and 7 bases from J, with 3 bases between. This CDR3 contains 11 residues. This chain's CDR3 is CASSERNTIYF. CDR3 coding DNA: TGCGCCAGCAGTGAGCGGAACACCATATATTTT.

The J gene is TRBJ2-3, the V gene TRBV24-1; 7 nucleotides agree with TRBD1. CDR1 and CDR2 (germline): KGHDR, SFDVKD. The J segment lost 3 bases and the V segment lost 9 bases, leaving 5 bases of the junction unmatched. The CDR3 covers 13 residues. CDR3 coding DNA: TGTGCCACCGGGCCACAGGGGACAGATACGCAGTATTTT. Translation gives CATGPQGTDTQYF.

The chain links TRBV6-1 to TRBJ1-5, with D perhaps matching TRBD1 (5 bases). The germline gives CDR1 MNHNS, CDR2 SASEGT. The V end lost 2 bases, the J end lost 7 bases, and 18 bases lay between the germline ends. The CDR3 is 16 residues long. The CDR3 region is CASSEKRGGVGQPQHF. CDR3 nucleotides: TGTGCCAGCAGTGAAAAAAGGGGCGGGGTTGGACAGCCCCAGCATTTT.

This chain joins TRBV6-7 and TRBJ2-7; the match to TRBD1 covers 9 bases. TRBV6-7 is placed among ORFs of uncertain function. V shed 10 bases, J shed 5 bases, and the junction held 9 bases outside the gene matches. The CDR3 totals 13 residues. Written as DNA, the CDR3 is TGTGCCACAATACAGGGGGCGACGGACGAGCAGTACTTC. Its translation: CATIQGATDEQYF.

This chain joins TRBV9 and TRBJ1-2; D is perhaps TRBD1 (6 bases). The CDR3 has 16 residues. CDR1 SGDLS and CDR2 YYNGEE come from the germline V gene. V lost 3 bases and J lost 4, with 19 bases in between. CDR3: CASSGNGGGEGYGYTF. DNA of the CDR3: TGTGCCAGCAGCGGCAACGGGGGGGGCGAAGGCTATGGCTACACCTTC.

This sequence joins TRBV27 and TRBJ2-1; 10 bases align to TRBD2. V lost 2 bases, J lost 1 base, and 11 bases stayed unmatched. CDR1 and CDR2 from the germline V gene are MNHEY and SMNVEV (reference sequence). This CDR3 has 19 amino acids. In DNA form, the CDR3 reads TGTGCCAGCAGTTTAGAATGGACTAGCGGTTTTGGGTCCTACAATGAGCAGTTCTTC. Residues: CASSLEWTSGFGSYNEQFF.

In nucleotides, the CDR3 is TGTGCCAGCAGTTACGGGCCTACCGGGGAGCTGTTTTTT. Translating it yields CASSYGPTGELFF. The V and J genes are TRBV6-2 or TRBV6-3 and TRBJ2-2, with D uncertain. Looked up from germline, CDR1 is MNHEY and CDR2 is SVGEGT. Trimming left V 2 bases short and J 5 bases short, with 6 bases between. The CDR3 has 13 amino acids.

This chain uses TRBV6-5 with TRBJ2-1, with 9 positions matching TRBD2. The germline V gene has CDR1 MNHEY and CDR2 SVGAGI. V gave up 0 bases and J gave up 7 bases; unmatched junction bases: 1. The CDR3 totals 14 residues. CDR3 residues: CASSYSAGGNEQFF. The CDR3 nucleotides read TGTGCCAGCAGTTACTCAGCGGGAGGTAATGAGCAGTTCTTC.

The chain links TRBV6-5 to TRBJ1-1; no clear D. Germline V CDR1 and CDR2: MNHEY, SVGAGI. The CDR3 is 14 residues long. Trimming pared 2 bases from V and 0 bases from J, leaving 7 bases between. The CDR3 sequence is CASSYSEVNTEAFF. The CDR3 region has the DNA TGTGCCAGCAGTTACAGTGAGGTGAACACTGAAGCTTTCTTT.

CDR3 protein: CAWSIGQTQETQYF. The DNA of the CDR3 is TGTGCCTGGAGTATCGGACAGACTCAAGAGACCCAGTACTTC. V gene TRBV30 combines with J gene TRBJ2-5; possible D gene TRBD1, 6 bases. V lost 2 bases to trimming and J lost 2 bases, with 12 bases between them. The CDR3 totals 14 residues. Germline CDR1 GTSNPN, CDR2 SVGIG (reference sequence). The variable domain in full, with the rest retrieved from reference TRBV30 and TRBJ2-5, is SQTIHQWPATLVQPVGSPLSLECTVEGTSNPNLYWYRQAAGRGLQLLFYSVGIGQISSEVPQNLSASRPQDRQFILSSKKLLLSDSGFYLCAWSIGQTQETQYFGPGTRLLVL.

This chain uses TRBV18 with TRBJ2-1; D remains unclear. The V end was cut by 3 bases, the J end by 8 bases, with 17 bases between. Germline-derived CDR1 and CDR2 are KGHSH and LQKENI. CDR3 length equals 15 residues. The CDR3 region has the DNA TGTGCCAGCTCACCGCAAGTCCCGCCTGCGGATGAGCAGTTCTTC. Its translation is CASSPQVPPADEQFF. The variable domain in full, completed from reference TRBV18 and TRBJ2-1, reads NAGVMQNPRHLVRRRGQEARLRCSPMKGHSHVYWYRQLPEEGLKFMVYLQKENIIDESGMPKERFSAEFPKEGPSILRIQQVVRGDSAAYFCASSPQVPPADEQFFGPGTRLTVL.